The 19 T cell receptor beta chains reported below all come from one sample, sequenced in a study of blood T cell repertoires in COVID-19. Repertoires were generated with immunoSEQ multiplex PCR, while TCRdb's copy carries only in-frame clones and drops some. This sample has 250,000 to 350,000 clones, with about 85% found just once. Sequenced sample: peripheral blood. Source of these receptors: a human donor with COVID-19, enrolled during active disease. The donor label of this sample is uncertain.

This chain uses TRBV11-3 with TRBJ2-5; 9 bases map to TRBD1. Per germline, CDR1 SGHNT and CDR2 YENEEA. The CDR3 is made up of 17 amino acids. V lost 1 base, J lost 2 bases, and 8 bases stayed unmatched. CDR3 bases: TGTGCCAGCAGCTTAGGAGGGGGACAGGGCCTTCAAGAGACCCAGTACTTC. Protein: CASSLGGGQGLQETQYF.

This chain connects TRBV30 to TRBJ2-2, with D possibly matching TRBD2 (5 bases). CDR3 length equals 15 residues. Germline V gene data show CDR1 as GTSNPN and CDR2 as SVGIG (reference sequence). Trimming shortened V by 2 bases and J by 2 bases, and 12 bases separated the two germline ends. DNA for the CDR3: TGTGCCTGGAGTCTTGGCGGGCTTAACACCGGGGAGCTGTTTTTT. Protein: CAWSLGGLNTGELFF.

V gene TRBV27 combines with J gene TRBJ2-1; 10 bases are shared with TRBD2. Germline V gives CDR1 MNHEY, CDR2 SMNVEV (reference sequence). This CDR3 comprises 14 residues. The junction had 6 bases not matched to a gene; V was cut back by 1 base and J by 12 bases. CDR3 sequence (DNA): TGTGCCAGCAGTTTATTAGATAGCGGGAGGAGGCAGTTCTTC. Translation: CASSLLDSGRRQFF.

The V call is TRBV5-1, the J call TRBJ1-6; no definite D call. This CDR3 is 15 amino acids long. Germline V gives CDR1 SGHRS, CDR2 YFSETQ. V shed 4 bases and J shed 10 bases, with 18 bases lying between them. CDR3 bases: TGCGCCAGCAGCCCCGGGGAGGGCACTGGCTCACCCCTCCACTTT. Its protein is CASSPGEGTGSPLHF.

The chain uses TRBV10-3 and TRBJ1-4, with D perhaps matching TRBD1 (6 bases). The CDR3 has 12 amino acids. The ends were cut back, 8 bases at V and 4 bases at J, with 8 bases in the middle. In germline, CDR1 is ENHRY, CDR2 SYGVKD. The CDR3 DNA sequence: TGTGCCATCGGACAGCTTAATGAAAAACTGTTTTTT. Protein sequence: CAIGQLNEKLFF.

The V call is TRBV28, the J call TRBJ1-4; TRBD1 matches 9 bases. With 2 bases clipped from V and 12 bases from J, the junction kept 4 bases outside the gene matches. Per germline, CDR1 MDHEN and CDR2 SYDVKM. CDR3 length: 13 residues. The CDR3 loop is CASSLRGQGQLFF. The CDR3 bases are TGTGCCAGCAGTTTAAGGGGACAGGGCCAACTGTTTTTT.

This clone occurred a few times. The gene calls are TRBV27 and TRBJ1-5; D not certain. The CDR3 sequence is 18 residues long. CDR1 and CDR2 (germline): MNHEY, SMNVEV (reference sequence). The ends were cut back, 3 bases at V and 0 bases at J, with 18 bases in the middle. The CDR3 bases are TGTGCCAGCAGTTTTAGCCCCGCCGGGGTCTATAGCAATCAGCCCCAGCATTTT. It encodes CASSFSPAGVYSNQPQHF.

This chain links TRBV10-3 with TRBJ2-7; 10 bases fit TRBD1. This CDR3 is 17 amino acids long. V lost 2 bases, J lost 0 bases, and 7 bases stayed unmatched. The germline V gene has CDR1 ENHRY and CDR2 SYGVKD. CDR3 coding DNA: TGTGCCATCAGTGAGCTTGCCGGGACAGGGGTCTCCTACGAGCAGTACTTC. Its protein product is CAISELAGTGVSYEQYF.

The chain joins TRBV10-3 to TRBJ2-7, with 7 bases aligning to TRBD1. The CDR3 is 15 amino acids. Per the germline V gene, CDR1 is ENHRY and CDR2 is SYGVKD. The V gene end was trimmed by 4 bases and the J gene end by 6 bases; junction bases not matched to a gene: 12. Here the CDR3 DNA reads TGTGCCATCAGTGCCCGGGATGGGACAGATTCCGAGCAGTACTTC. This encodes CAISARDGTDSEQYF.

The chain carries TRBV27 and TRBJ2-7; perhaps TRBD1 as D (5 bases). CDR3 length: 14 residues. The germline gives CDR1 MNHEY, CDR2 SMNVEV (reference sequence). The germline V and J ends were trimmed by 3 bases and 2 bases, with 11 bases remaining between them. The CDR3 nucleotides are TGTGCCAGCAGTTTGTTTGCAGGGCCCTACGAGCAGTACTTC. This sequence encodes CASSLFAGPYEQYF.

The V gene is TRBV2, the J gene TRBJ2-2; D not certain. CDR3 size: 15 residues. Germline CDR1 reads SNHLY; CDR2 reads FYNNEI. V gave up 8 bases and J gave up 1 base, with 14 bases separating them. The CDR3 nucleotides read TGTGCCAGCGTCGTTTCGCCAGGGAACACCGGGGAGCTGTTTTTT. Its protein product is CASVVSPGNTGELFF.

This sequence joins TRBV6-6 and TRBJ1-5; D uncertain. The CDR3 covers 13 residues. With 10 bases removed from V and 0 bases from J, the gap between germline ends came to 10 bases. CDR1 is MNHNY and CDR2 is SVGAGI in the germline V gene (reference sequence). CDR3 DNA sequence: TGTGCCACCCACTCAAATAGCAATCAGCCCCAGCATTTT. Amino acid sequence: CATHSNSNQPQHF.

This chain uses TRBV28 with TRBJ1-5; 8 nucleotides align to TRBD1. Germline CDR1 reads MDHEN; CDR2 reads SYDVKM. The ends lost 3 bases at V and 6 bases at J; junction bases unmatched: 4. The CDR3 is 14 amino acids. CDR3 in DNA: TGTGCCAGCAGTTTCCAGCAGGGGGCTCAGCCCCAGCATTTT. This gives the protein CASSFQQGAQPQHF. The full variable domain, completed using reference TRBV28 and TRBJ1-5, is DVKVTQSSRYLVKRTGEKVFLECVQDMDHENMFWYRQDPGLGLRLIYFSYDVKMKEKGDIPEGYSVSREKKERFSLILESASTNQTSMYLCASSFQQGAQPQHFGDGTRLSIL.

The CDR3 loop reads CASSFLVAGGGDTQYF. CDR3 bases: TGTGCCAGCAGCTTCTTGGTAGCGGGAGGCGGAGATACGCAGTATTTT. This chain joins TRBV7-2 and TRBJ2-3, with 10 bases aligning to TRBD2. The V segment lost 3 bases and the J segment 5 bases; nucleotides outside the gene matches: 8. The CDR3 covers 16 residues. The V gene's germline CDR1 is SGHTA and CDR2 FQGNSA.

This chain uses TRBV5-4 with TRBJ2-1; 10 positions match TRBD2. The CDR3 is made up of 13 amino acids. The V and J ends lost 6 bases and 4 bases, in that order; junction bases with no gene match: 1. CDR1 is SGHNT, CDR2 YYREEE, per germline (reference sequence). The CDR3: CASKREGYNEQFF. In DNA, the CDR3 is TGTGCCAGCAAGCGGGAGGGGTACAATGAGCAGTTCTTC.

This CDR3 reads CASSLGSSGSASYEQYF. Written as DNA, the CDR3 is TGCGCCAGCAGCTTGGGGTCTAGCGGGAGCGCCTCCTACGAGCAGTACTTC. This chain links TRBV5-1 with TRBJ2-7, with 10 bases identical to TRBD2. This CDR3 has 17 amino acids. In germline, CDR1 is SGHRS, CDR2 YFSETQ. The ends lost 0 bases at V and 0 bases at J; junction bases unmatched: 6.

The CDR3 spells CASSVRQGSPQHF. CDR3 sequence (DNA): TGTGCCAGCAGCGTCCGACAGGGCAGCCCCCAGCATTTT. The rearrangement links TRBV11-2 to TRBJ1-5; 7 nucleotides agree with TRBD1. V gave up 5 bases and J gave up 10 bases; unmatched junction bases: 8. CDR3 length: 13 residues. CDR1 and CDR2 (germline): SGHAT, FQNNGV.

This clone was counted between two and nine times. The chain couples TRBV3-1 (or the pseudogene TRBV3-2) to TRBJ2-1; 14 nucleotides line up with TRBD2. Per germline, CDR1 LGHDT and CDR2 YNNKEL (reference sequence). Trimming cost V 0 bases and J 12 bases; bases outside gene matches: 7. This CDR3 is built from 16 residues. CDR3 loop: CASSQDLGLAGGGQFF. The CDR3 DNA is TGTGCCAGCAGCCAAGATCTAGGACTAGCGGGAGGTGGGCAGTTCTTC.

Only one count was recorded for this clone. The V gene is TRBV29-1, the J gene TRBJ1-2; D possibly corresponds to TRBD1 (6 bases). Trimming removed 6 bases from V and 6 bases from J, with 17 bases in between. The CDR3 contains 13 residues. Germline CDR1 and CDR2: SQVTM and ANQGSEA. Here the CDR3 DNA reads TGCAGCGTGGCCCCCAACCCAGGGGATGGCTACACCTTC. Residues: CSVAPNPGDGYTF.